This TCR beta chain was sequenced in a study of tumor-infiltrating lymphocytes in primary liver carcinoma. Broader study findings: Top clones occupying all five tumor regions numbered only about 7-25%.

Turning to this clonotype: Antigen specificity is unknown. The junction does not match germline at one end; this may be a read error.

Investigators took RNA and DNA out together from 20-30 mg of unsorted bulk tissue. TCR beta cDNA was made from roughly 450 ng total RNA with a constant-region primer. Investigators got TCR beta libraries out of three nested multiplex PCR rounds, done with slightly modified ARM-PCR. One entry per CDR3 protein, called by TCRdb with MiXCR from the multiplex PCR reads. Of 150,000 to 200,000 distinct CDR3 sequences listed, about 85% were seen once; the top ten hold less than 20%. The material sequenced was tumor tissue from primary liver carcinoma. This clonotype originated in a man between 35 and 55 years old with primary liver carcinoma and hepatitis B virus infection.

This CDR3 is CANSPRRLTNTGELFF. CDR3 sequence (DNA): TGTGCCAACAGTCCCCGGCGGCTGACGAACACCGGGGAGCTGTTTTTT. This chain uses TRBV12-3 or TRBV12-4 with TRBJ2-2; D gene unclear. This CDR3 comprises 16 residues.